This passage covers 19 T cell receptor beta chains from one sample sequenced in a study of Graves' ophthalmopathy and Graves' hyperthyroidism. RNA transcripts served as template for amplifying TCR beta CDR3 sequences. Second-round multiplex PCR came after a first-round RT-PCR that employed HTBI primers. TCRdb fed the multiplex PCR reads into MiXCR, producing one record per CDR3 protein. The sample has approximately 640,000 distinct CDR3 sequences, approximately 39% seen once. The sample was peripheral blood. Source of these receptors: an adult man with Graves' ophthalmopathy.

V and J are TRBV19 and TRBJ1-5; D remains unclear. Trimming stripped 5 bases from V and 11 bases from J, with 19 bases between. Per the germline V gene, CDR1 is LNHDA and CDR2 is SQIVND (reference sequence). The CDR3 runs to 14 residues. The CDR3 DNA sequence: TGTGCCAGTAGTGGACTAGCAGACCAAGAGACCCAGCATTTT. It specifies CASSGLADQETQHF.

This clonotype was detected ten times or more. The gene calls are TRBV20-1 and TRBJ2-7; 7 bases map to TRBD1. Trimming took 7 bases from V and 1 from J; bases not matched to a gene: 4. The length of the CDR3 is 12 residues. Germline assignment: CDR1 DFQATT and CDR2 SNEGSKA (reference sequence). CDR3 nucleotides: TGCAGTGTTCAGACAGGGTCCTACGAGCAGTACTTC. Translating gives CSVQTGSYEQYF.

Points on this clonotype: This may stem from a read error, because a much larger clone lies one nucleotide away. The V call is TRBV9, the J call TRBJ2-5; D is possibly TRBD2 (6 bases). The CDR3 is 14 amino acids. The V gene's germline CDR1 is SGDLS and CDR2 YYNGEE. V gave up 7 bases and J gave up 0 bases, with 13 bases separating them. The CDR3 here is CASGAGTHQETQYF. The CDR3 DNA follows: TGTGCCAGCGGCGCGGGGACCCACCAAGAGACCCAGTACTTC.

V usage is TRBV7-2 and J usage is TRBJ1-2, with D perhaps matching TRBD1 (5 bases). The ends were cut back, 5 bases at V and 6 bases at J, with 16 bases in the middle. Looked up from germline, CDR1 is SGHTA and CDR2 is FQGNSA. CDR3 length: 14 amino acids. The CDR3: CASSPAGYRHGYTF. The DNA for the CDR3 is TGTGCCAGCAGCCCTGCAGGGTACCGTCATGGCTACACCTTC. Combining the CDR3 with reference TRBV7-2 and TRBJ1-2 gives the whole variable domain GAGVSQSPSNKVTEKGKDVELRCDPISGHTALYWYRQSLGQGLEFLIYFQGNSAPDKSGLPSDRFSAERTGGSVSTLTIQRTQQEDSAVYLCASSPAGYRHGYTFGSGTRLTVV.

The chain joins TRBV29-1 to TRBJ1-2, with D perhaps matching TRBD1 (5 bases). Germline V lookup: CDR1 SQVTM, CDR2 ANQGSEA. The CDR3 covers 12 residues. Trimming shortened V by 8 bases and J by 7 bases, and 17 bases separated the two germline ends. The CDR3 region is CSSFGDAGGYTF. CDR3 sequence (DNA): TGCAGCAGCTTCGGGGACGCCGGTGGCTACACCTTC.

The rearrangement uses TRBV30 and TRBJ1-1, with D perhaps matching TRBD1 (5 bases). CDR3 length equals 14 residues. Germline V gives CDR1 GTSNPN, CDR2 SVGIG (reference sequence). Trimming took 8 bases from V and 5 from J, leaving 21 bases between them. Here the CDR3 DNA reads TGTGCCAGCAGTTCGTCGGGCCCAGGGACTGAAGCTTTCTTT. It codes for CASSSSGPGTEAFF.

This clonotype was observed once. The chain links TRBV3-1 to TRBJ2-2; maybe TRBD2 (6 bases). Trimming cost V 6 bases and J 5 bases, with 10 bases left between them. CDR1 and CDR2 from the germline V gene are LGHDT and YNNKEL (reference sequence). The CDR3 is made up of 13 amino acids. The CDR3 DNA reads TGTGCCAGCAGTACTAGCCGGACCGGGGAGCTGTTTTTT. Amino acids: CASSTSRTGELFF.

At least ten counts were recorded for this clonotype. The rearrangement uses TRBV2 and TRBJ2-7; D unresolved. The CDR3 loop spans 14 amino acids. The germline V gene encodes CDR1 SNHLY and CDR2 FYNNEI. Trimming shortened V by 4 bases and J by 2 bases, and 12 bases separated the two germline ends. DNA of the CDR3: TGTGCCAGCAGTGCGGAAAACAAGCCCTACGAGCAGTACTTC. It is translated as CASSAENKPYEQYF.

This clonotype appeared a few times. This chain links TRBV12-5 with TRBJ2-5, with D possibly matching TRBD1 (6 bases). CDR3 length: 16 amino acids. V lost 4 bases, J lost 5 bases, and 20 bases lay in between. The germline V gene has CDR1 LGHNT and CDR2 FRNRAP. CDR3 sequence (DNA): TGTGCTAGTGGTTCCCTAGGCGCAGGGGAATTTGAGACCCAGTACTTC. It codes for CASGSLGAGEFETQYF.

This clonotype was picked up many times. V gene TRBV29-1 combines with J gene TRBJ1-2; D remains unclear. The V end lost 4 bases, the J end lost 6 bases, and 9 bases lay between the germline ends. The CDR3 has 11 residues. The germline V gene has CDR1 SQVTM and CDR2 ANQGSEA. The CDR3 protein is CSVAPEDGYTF. The CDR3 DNA is TGCAGCGTTGCACCAGAGGATGGCTACACCTTC.

In the case of this clonotype: A much larger clone is a single base away; this may be a read error. The chain recombines TRBV5-6 with TRBJ2-7; TRBD2 might be the D (7 bases). CDR1 and CDR2 (germline): SGHDT, YYEEEE. The CDR3 is 14 amino acids. The germline V and J ends were trimmed by 4 bases and 5 bases, with 16 bases remaining between them. CDR3 coding DNA: TGTGCCAGCAGCCGGCGGGGGCGCGGGAACGAGCAGTACTTC. Protein: CASSRRGRGNEQYF.

In this sample, this clonotype turned up many times. The chain recombines TRBV7-9 with TRBJ1-6; D is possibly TRBD1 (5 bases). Germline CDR1 SEHNR, CDR2 FQNEAQ (reference sequence). The CDR3 extends over 14 amino acids. V was trimmed by 1 base and J by 10 bases, leaving 11 bases between them. CDR3 coding DNA: TGTGCCAGCAGCTTAGAAGGGGAAGGGTCACCCCTCCACTTT. As protein: CASSLEGEGSPLHF.

Concerning this clonotype: A read error is possible here, since a much larger clone lies one base away. Here the CDR3 DNA reads TGTGCCAGCAGAGATGGACTAGGCTACGAGCAGTACTTC. Its protein is CASRDGLGYEQYF. The chain uses TRBV9 and TRBJ2-7, with 7 bases fitting TRBD2. The V and J ends lost 5 bases and 3 bases, in that order; junction bases with no gene match: 5. The CDR3 has 13 residues. Germline loops: CDR1 SGDLS, CDR2 YYNGEE.

The chain combines TRBV10-3 with TRBJ2-1; 9 bases match TRBD1. Trimming cost V 3 bases and J 8 bases; bases outside gene matches: 5. CDR1 and CDR2 from the germline V gene are ENHRY and SYGVKD. CDR3 length equals 14 residues. CDR3 coding DNA: TGTGCCATCAGTGATGGGACAGGGAAGGATGAGCAGTTCTTC. The encoded protein is CAISDGTGKDEQFF.

This sequence joins TRBV7-9 and TRBJ1-3; weak D call: TRBD1 (5 bases). This CDR3 has 16 amino acids. Germline loops: CDR1 SEHNR, CDR2 FQNEAQ (reference sequence). Trimming cost V 1 base and J 0 bases, with 10 bases left between them. The CDR3 sequence is CASSLEGLSSGNTIYF. DNA of the CDR3: TGTGCCAGCAGCTTAGAGGGACTGAGCTCTGGAAACACCATATATTTT. Using reference TRBV7-9 and TRBJ1-3 for the parts outside the CDR3, the full variable domain is DTGVSQNPRHKITKRGQNVTFRCDPISEHNRLYWYRQTLGQGPEFLTYFQNEAQLEKSRLLSDRFSAERPKGSFSTLEIQRTEQGDSAMYLCASSLEGLSSGNTIYFGEGSWLTVV.

This chain links TRBV7-2 with TRBJ1-3, with D unresolved. The V gene lost 2 bases and the J gene lost 0 bases, with 14 bases spanning the gap. CDR1 SGHTA and CDR2 FQGNSA come from the germline V gene. CDR3 length: 17 amino acids. CDR3 sequence reads: CASSLRGSFVSGNTIYF. CDR3 nucleotides: TGTGCCAGCAGCTTAAGAGGGTCCTTCGTCTCTGGAAACACCATATATTTT.

This clonotype was seen only a few times. One end of the junction fails to match germline, which may point to a read error. The J gene is TRBJ1-4, the V gene TRBV10-3; possibly TRBD1 for D (5 bases). Germline CDR1 ENHRY, CDR2 SYGVKD. The CDR3 totals 13 residues. CDR3: CASSEGNNEKLFF. Here the CDR3 DNA reads TGTGCCAGCAGTGAGGGGAATAATGAAAAACTGTTTTTT.

The V and J genes are TRBV20-1 and TRBJ2-7; D is unclear. V lost 2 bases and J 3 bases, leaving 17 bases between the germline ends. The germline V gene encodes CDR1 DFQATT and CDR2 SNEGSKA (reference sequence). The CDR3 is 15 residues long. The CDR3 nucleotides are TGCAGTGCTAGAAATAGTGGGAATTACGGCTACGAGCAGTACTTC. Amino acid sequence: CSARNSGNYGYEQYF.

The CDR3 loop reads CASSPGTGGQRNTEAFF. DNA for the CDR3: TGTGCCAGCAGTCCCGGGACAGGGGGTCAACGGAACACTGAAGCTTTCTTT. The gene calls are TRBV6-6 and TRBJ1-1, with 11 bases matching TRBD1. Trimming cost V 5 bases and J 1 base; bases outside gene matches: 9. Germline CDR1 reads MNHNY; CDR2 reads SVGAGI (reference sequence). The CDR3 has 17 residues.